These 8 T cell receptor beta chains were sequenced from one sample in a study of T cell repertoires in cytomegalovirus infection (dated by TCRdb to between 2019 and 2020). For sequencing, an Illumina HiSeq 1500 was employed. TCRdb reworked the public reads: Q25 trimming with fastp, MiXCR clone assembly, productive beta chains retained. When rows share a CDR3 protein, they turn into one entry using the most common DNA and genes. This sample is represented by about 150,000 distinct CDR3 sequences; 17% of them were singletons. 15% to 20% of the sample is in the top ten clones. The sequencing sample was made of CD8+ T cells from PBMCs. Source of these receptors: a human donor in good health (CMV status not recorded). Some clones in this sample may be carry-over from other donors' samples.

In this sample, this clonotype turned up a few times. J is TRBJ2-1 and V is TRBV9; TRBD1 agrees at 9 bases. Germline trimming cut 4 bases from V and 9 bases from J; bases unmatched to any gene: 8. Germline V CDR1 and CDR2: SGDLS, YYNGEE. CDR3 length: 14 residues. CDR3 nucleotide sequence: TGTGCCAGCAGCCTTGGGACAGGGCGAGGTGAGCAGTTCTTC. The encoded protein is CASSLGTGRGEQFF.

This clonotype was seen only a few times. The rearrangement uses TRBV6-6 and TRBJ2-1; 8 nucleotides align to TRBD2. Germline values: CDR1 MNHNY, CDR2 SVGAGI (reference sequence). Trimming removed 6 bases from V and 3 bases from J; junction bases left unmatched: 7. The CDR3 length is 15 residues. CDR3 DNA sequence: TGTGCCAGCAGAAGCGGGACTAGAATCTACAATGAGCAGTTCTTC. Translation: CASRSGTRIYNEQFF.

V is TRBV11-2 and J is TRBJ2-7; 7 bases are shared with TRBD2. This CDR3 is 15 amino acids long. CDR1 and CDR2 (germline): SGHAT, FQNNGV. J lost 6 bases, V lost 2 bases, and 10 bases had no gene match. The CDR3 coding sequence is TGTGCCAGCAGCTTATTCTCGGGAGGACTGATCGAGCAGTACTTC. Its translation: CASSLFSGGLIEQYF.

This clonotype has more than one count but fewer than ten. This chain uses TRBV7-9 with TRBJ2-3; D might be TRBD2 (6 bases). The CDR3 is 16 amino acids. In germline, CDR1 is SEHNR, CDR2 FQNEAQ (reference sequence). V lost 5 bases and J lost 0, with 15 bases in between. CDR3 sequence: CASSPRAGSSTDTQYF. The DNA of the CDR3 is TGTGCCAGCAGCCCCCGCGCGGGGTCTAGCACAGATACGCAGTATTTT.

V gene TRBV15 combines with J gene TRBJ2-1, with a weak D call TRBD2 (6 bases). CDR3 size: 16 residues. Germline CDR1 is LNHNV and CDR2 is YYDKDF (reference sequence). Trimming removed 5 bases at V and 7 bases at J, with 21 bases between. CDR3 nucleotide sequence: TGTGCCACCAGCGGGCGGAGGGGCGAGGTATTAAATGAGCAGTTCTTC. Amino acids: CATSGRRGEVLNEQFF.

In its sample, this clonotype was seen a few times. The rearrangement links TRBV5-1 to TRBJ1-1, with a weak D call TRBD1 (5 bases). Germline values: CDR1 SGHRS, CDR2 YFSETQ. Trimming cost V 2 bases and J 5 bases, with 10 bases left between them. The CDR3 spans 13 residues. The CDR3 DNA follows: TGCGCCAGCAGCTTAAAAGGGGCAACTGAAGCTTTCTTT. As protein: CASSLKGATEAFF.

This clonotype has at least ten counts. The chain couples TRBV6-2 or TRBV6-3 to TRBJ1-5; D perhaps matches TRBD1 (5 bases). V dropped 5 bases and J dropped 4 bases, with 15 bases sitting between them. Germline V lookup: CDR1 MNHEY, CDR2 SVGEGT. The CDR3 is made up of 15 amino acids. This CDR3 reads CASSGLEGRNQPQHF. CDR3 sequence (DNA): TGTGCCAGCAGTGGCCTGGAGGGACGGAATCAGCCCCAGCATTTT.

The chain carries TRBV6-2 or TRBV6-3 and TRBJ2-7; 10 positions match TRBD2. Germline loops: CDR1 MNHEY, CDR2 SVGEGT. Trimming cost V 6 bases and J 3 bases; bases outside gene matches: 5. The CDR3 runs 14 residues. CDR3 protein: CASRTSGELYEQYF. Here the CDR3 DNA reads TGTGCCAGCAGAACTAGCGGGGAGCTCTACGAGCAGTACTTC.